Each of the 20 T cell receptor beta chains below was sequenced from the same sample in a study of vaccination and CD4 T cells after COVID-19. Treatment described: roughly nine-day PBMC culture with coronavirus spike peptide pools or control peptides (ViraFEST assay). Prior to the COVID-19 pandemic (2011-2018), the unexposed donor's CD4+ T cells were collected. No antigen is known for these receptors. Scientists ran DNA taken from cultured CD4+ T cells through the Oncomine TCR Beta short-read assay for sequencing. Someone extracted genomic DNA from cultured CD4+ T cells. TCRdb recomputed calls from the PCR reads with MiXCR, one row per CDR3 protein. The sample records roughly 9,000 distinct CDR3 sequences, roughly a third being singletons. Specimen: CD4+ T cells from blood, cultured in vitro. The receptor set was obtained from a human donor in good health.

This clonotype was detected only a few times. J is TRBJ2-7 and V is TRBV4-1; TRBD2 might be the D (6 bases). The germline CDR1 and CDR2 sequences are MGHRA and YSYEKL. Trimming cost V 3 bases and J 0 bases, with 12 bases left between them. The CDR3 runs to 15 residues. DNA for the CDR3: TGCGCCAGCAGCCAGTCAAGCGGGTACTCCTACGAGCAGTACTTC. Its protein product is CASSQSSGYSYEQYF.

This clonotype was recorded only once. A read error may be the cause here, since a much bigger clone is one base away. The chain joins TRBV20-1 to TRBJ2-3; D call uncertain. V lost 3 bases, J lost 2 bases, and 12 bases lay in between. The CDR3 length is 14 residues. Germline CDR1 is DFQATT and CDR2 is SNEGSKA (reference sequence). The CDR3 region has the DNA TGCAGTGCTAGTCGGGTCCCACTCACAGATACGCAGTATTTT. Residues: CSASRVPLTDTQYF.

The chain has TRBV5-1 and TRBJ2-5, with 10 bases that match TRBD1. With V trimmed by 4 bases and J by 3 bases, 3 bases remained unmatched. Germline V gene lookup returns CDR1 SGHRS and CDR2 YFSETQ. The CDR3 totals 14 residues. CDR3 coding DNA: TGCGCCAGCAGCCTCGGGACAGGGGAAGAGACCCAGTACTTC. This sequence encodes CASSLGTGEETQYF.

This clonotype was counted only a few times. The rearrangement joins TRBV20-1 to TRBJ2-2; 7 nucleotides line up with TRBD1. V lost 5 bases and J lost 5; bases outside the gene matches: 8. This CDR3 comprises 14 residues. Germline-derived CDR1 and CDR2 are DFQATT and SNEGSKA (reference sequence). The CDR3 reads CSAQRGLYTGELFF. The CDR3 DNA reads TGCAGTGCTCAGAGGGGGCTCTATACCGGGGAGCTGTTTTTT.

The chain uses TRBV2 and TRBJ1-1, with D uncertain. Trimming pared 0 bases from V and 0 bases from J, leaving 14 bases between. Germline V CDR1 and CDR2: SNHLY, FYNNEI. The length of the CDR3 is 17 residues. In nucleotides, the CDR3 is TGTGCCAGCAGTGAAGCGCTTCCGTCAGCCTTGAACACTGAAGCTTTCTTT. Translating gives CASSEALPSALNTEAFF.

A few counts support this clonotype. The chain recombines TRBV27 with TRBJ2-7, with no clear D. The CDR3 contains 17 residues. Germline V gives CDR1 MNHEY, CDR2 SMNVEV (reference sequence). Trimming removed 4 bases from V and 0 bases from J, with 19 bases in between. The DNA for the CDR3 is TGTGCCAGCAGTTCCCCCACCGATATAATCAGCTCCTACGAGCAGTACTTC. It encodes CASSSPTDIISSYEQYF.

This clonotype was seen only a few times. As DNA, the CDR3 is TGCAGCGTGGCTACCGGGACTAGCGGAGATACGCAGTATTTT. Translating it yields CSVATGTSGDTQYF. The V gene is TRBV29-1, the J gene TRBJ2-3, with 11 bases identical to TRBD2. The V gene's germline CDR1 is SQVTM and CDR2 ANQGSEA. Losses at the gene ends were 6 bases for V and 5 bases for J; bases not matched to a gene: 7. The CDR3 extends over 14 amino acids.

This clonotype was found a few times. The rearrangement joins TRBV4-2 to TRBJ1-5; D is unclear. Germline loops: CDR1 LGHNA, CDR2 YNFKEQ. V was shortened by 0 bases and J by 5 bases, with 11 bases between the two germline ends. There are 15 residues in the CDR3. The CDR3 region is CASSQDRGLDQPQHF. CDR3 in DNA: TGTGCCAGCAGCCAAGATAGAGGACTGGATCAGCCCCAGCATTTT.

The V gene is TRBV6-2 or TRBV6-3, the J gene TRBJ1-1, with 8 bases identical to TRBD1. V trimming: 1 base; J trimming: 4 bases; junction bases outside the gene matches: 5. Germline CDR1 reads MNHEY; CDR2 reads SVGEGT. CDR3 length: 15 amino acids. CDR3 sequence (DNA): TGTGCCAGCAGTTACTGGACAGGGCCTGTCACTGAAGCTTTCTTT. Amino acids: CASSYWTGPVTEAFF.

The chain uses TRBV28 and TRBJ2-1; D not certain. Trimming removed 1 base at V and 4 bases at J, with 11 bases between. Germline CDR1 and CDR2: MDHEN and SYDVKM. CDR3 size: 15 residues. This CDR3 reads CASSLSPPWYNEQFF. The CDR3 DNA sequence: TGTGCCAGCAGTTTATCTCCCCCCTGGTACAATGAGCAGTTCTTC.

CDR3 region: CASSYAGQGAYEQYF. CDR3 DNA: TGTGCCAGCAGTTATGCGGGACAGGGGGCTTACGAGCAGTACTTC. V usage is TRBV6-5 and J usage is TRBJ2-7; 12 bases fit TRBD1. The CDR3 is 15 amino acids. V gave up 3 bases and J gave up 4 bases; unmatched junction bases: 4. Germline CDR1 and CDR2: MNHEY and SVGAGI.

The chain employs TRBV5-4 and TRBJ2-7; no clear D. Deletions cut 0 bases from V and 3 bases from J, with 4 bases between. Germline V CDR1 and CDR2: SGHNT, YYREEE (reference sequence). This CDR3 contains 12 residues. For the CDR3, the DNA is TGTGCCAGCAGCTTGGACTTCTACGAGCAGTACTTC. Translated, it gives CASSLDFYEQYF.

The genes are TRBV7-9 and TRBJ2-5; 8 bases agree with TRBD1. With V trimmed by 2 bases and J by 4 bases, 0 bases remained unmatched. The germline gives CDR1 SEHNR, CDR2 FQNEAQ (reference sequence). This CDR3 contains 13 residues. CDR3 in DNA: TGTGCCAGCAGCTTACAGGGGGCAGAGACCCAGTACTTC. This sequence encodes CASSLQGAETQYF. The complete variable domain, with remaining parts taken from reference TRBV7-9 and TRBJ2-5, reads DTGVSQNPRHKITKRGQNVTFRCDPISEHNRLYWYRQTLGQGPEFLTYFQNEAQLEKSRLLSDRFSAERPKGSFSTLEIQRTEQGDSAMYLCASSLQGAETQYFGPGTRLLVL.

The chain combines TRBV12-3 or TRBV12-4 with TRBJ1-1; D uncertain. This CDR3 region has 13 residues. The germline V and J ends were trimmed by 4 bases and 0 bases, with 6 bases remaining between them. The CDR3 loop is CASSSTVNTEAFF. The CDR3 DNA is TGTGCCAGCAGTTCTACAGTGAACACTGAAGCTTTCTTT.

CDR3 amino acids: CASTADGGDTQYF. The DNA of the CDR3 is TGTGCCAGCACCGCCGACGGTGGAGATACGCAGTATTTT. The chain joins TRBV27 to TRBJ2-3, with D hard to call. V gave up 7 bases and J gave up 5 bases, with 13 bases separating them. This CDR3 has 13 amino acids. Germline V gene data show CDR1 as MNHEY and CDR2 as SMNVEV (reference sequence).

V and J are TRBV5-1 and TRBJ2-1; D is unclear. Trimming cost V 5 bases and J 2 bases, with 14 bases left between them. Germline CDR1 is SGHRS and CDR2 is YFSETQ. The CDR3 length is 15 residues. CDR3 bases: TGCGCCAGCAGACTGGGCCTTTCCCCCTACAATGAGCAGTTCTTC. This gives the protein CASRLGLSPYNEQFF.

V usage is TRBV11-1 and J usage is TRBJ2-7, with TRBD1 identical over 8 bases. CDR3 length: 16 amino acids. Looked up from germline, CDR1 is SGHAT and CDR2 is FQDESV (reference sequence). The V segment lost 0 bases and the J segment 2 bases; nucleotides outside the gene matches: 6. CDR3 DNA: TGTGCCAGCAGCTTAGCCCGGGACAGGCTAGCCTACGAGCAGTACTTC. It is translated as CASSLARDRLAYEQYF.

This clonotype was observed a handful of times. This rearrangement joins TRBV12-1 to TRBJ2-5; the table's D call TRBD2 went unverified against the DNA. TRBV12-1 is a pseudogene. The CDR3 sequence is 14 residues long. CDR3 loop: CASSFGAGEETQYF. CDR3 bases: TGTGCCAGCAGCTTTGGAGCGGGGGAAGAGACCCAGTACTTC.

The CDR3 region is CASSSGSSGANVLTF. The CDR3 DNA reads TGTGCCAGCAGTAGCGGGAGCTCTGGGGCCAACGTCCTGACTTTC. The chain uses TRBV6-1 and TRBJ2-6, with 8 positions matching TRBD2. The CDR3 covers 15 residues. CDR1 and CDR2 from the germline V gene are MNHNS and SASEGT. V lost 5 bases, J lost 0 bases, and 0 bases stayed unmatched.

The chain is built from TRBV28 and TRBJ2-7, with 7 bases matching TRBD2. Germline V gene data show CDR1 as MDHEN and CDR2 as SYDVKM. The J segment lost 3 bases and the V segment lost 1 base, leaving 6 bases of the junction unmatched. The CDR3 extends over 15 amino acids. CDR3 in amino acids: CASSLYSGALYEQYF. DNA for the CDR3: TGTGCCAGCAGTTTATACAGCGGGGCCCTCTACGAGCAGTACTTC.